This T cell receptor beta chain comes out of a study of early T cells in non-severe SARS-CoV-2 infection. This CDR3 is built from 12 residues. The germline V gene encodes CDR1 SQVTM and CDR2 ANQGSEA. The V and J ends lost 7 bases and 4 bases respectively, with 14 bases between them. Attached unique molecular identifiers marked individual cDNA molecules. TCRdb fed the 5' RACE reads into MiXCR, producing one record per CDR3 protein. There are about 24,000 distinct CDR3 sequences in the sample; 3% to 4% occur only once, and around 5.4% lies in the top ten. This clonotype was counted many times. The sample was whole blood. The gene calls are TRBV29-1 and TRBJ2-7; weak D call: TRBD1 (6 bases). This receptor was obtained from an adult who was a healthcare worker with PCR-confirmed SARS-CoV-2 infection or an uninfected control (not recorded which). The CDR3 spells CSAVQGTYEQYF. The DNA for the CDR3 is TGCAGCGCCGTACAGGGAACTTACGAGCAGTACTTC.